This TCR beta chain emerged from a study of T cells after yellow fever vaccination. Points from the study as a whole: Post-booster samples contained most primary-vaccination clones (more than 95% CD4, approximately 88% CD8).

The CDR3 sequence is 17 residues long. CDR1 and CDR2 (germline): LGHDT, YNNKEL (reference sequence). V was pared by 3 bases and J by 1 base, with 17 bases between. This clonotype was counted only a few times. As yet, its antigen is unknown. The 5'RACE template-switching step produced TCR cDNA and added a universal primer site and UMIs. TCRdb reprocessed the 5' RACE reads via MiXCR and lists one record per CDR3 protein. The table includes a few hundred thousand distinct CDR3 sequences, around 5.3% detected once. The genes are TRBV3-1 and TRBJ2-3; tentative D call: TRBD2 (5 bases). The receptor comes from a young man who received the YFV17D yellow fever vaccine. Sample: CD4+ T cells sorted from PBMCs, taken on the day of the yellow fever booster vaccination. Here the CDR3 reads CASSQRTDGGGTDTQYF. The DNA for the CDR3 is TGTGCCAGCAGCCAGAGGACCGACGGAGGTGGCACAGATACGCAGTATTTT.